This T cell receptor beta chain was sequenced in a study of CD8 T cells in ankylosing spondylitis. Study-wide results and caveats: It appeared that ankylosing spondylitis blood was characterized by a TCR beta motif of seven or eight highly homologous variants. In synovial fluid and blood from reactive arthritis, some motif variants were previously reported. Reported data indicate significant enrichment of disease-linked clones within matched ankylosing spondylitis synovial fluid.

This clonotype was seen ten or more times. What it binds is not known. CDR1 is SGHTA and CDR2 is FQGNSA in the germline V gene. The CDR3 has 13 amino acids. V lost 8 bases to trimming and J lost 5 bases, with 16 bases between them. MiXCR, applied by TCRdb to the 5' RACE reads, yields one record per CDR3 protein. The sample has about 140,000 distinct CDR3 sequences; roughly 31% are singletons. The chain links TRBV7-2 to TRBJ2-7; D perhaps matches TRBD2 (5 bases). Sequencing input: synovial fluid, either unsorted or a sorted T cell fraction (not recorded which). The sequence was obtained from a male donor with ankylosing spondylitis. The CDR3 DNA reads TGTGCCAGCGCCTGGAGGATCGCAGACGAGCAGTACTTC. Translation gives CASAWRIADEQYF. Combining the CDR3 with reference TRBV7-2 and TRBJ2-7 gives the whole variable domain GAGVSQSPSNKVTEKGKDVELRCDPISGHTALYWYRQSLGQGLEFLIYFQGNSAPDKSGLPSDRFSAERTGGSVSTLTIQRTQQEDSAVYLCASAWRIADEQYFGPGTRLTVT.